This entry is about one T cell receptor (beta chain). Its antigen remains unidentified. The source of the sample is a study of monozygotic twins with inflammatory bowel disease (dated by TCRdb to 2018 to 2020). In the study overall: The complete study included around 30 monozygotic twin pairs: 19 IBD-discordant Danish pairs and nine German pairs, of which four were IBD-concordant and five were IBD-discordant. Within discordant pairs, disease-associated traits were sought mainly by comparing IBD patients with their genetically identical healthy co-twins. Each individual had, on average, about 151 000 unique TCRalpha sequences and 181 000 unique TCRbeta sequences available for analysis.

From each donor, an approximately 2.4 ml peripheral blood sample was drawn into PAXgene tubes and stored at -80 degrees C. Without T cell sorting, total RNA was isolated from whole blood using the PAXgene blood miRNA kit on an automated QIAcube. Peripheral blood from monozygotic twin pairs who were concordant or discordant for inflammatory bowel disease underwent deep TCRalpha and TCRbeta repertoire profiling using unique molecular barcoding. Smoking habits were recorded for all twin pairs, and each individual was classified as a current, former or never smoker. The investigation overall reported the following: Measured by the inverse Simpson index, TCRbeta repertoire diversity was lower in IBD patients than in their healthy co-twins. Repertoire similarity did not differ between concordant and discordant twins, possibly due to limited statistical power. The results gave no support for a single strong signal or clonotype linked to IBD. Fewer clonotypes were shared with other individuals by IBD patients than by healthy twins, most markedly in patients showing signs of disease activity. Because patients were on differing immunosuppressive treatments, the repertoires may have picked up extra background noise and inter-individual variability. Different T cell subtypes could not be distinguished in the analysis.

The CDR3 runs 13 amino acids, cysteine and phenylalanine included. Only the protein sequence is given. CDR1 and CDR2 (MNHNS, SASEGT) derive from the germline V gene. Libraries were built with 5' RACE. Preparation of each TCR library used approximately 3,200 ng of total RNA. For each sample, cDNA synthesis was carried out in eight separate reactions using SMARTScribe reverse transcriptase. During cDNA synthesis, template switching was used to introduce unique molecular identifiers that contained a 6-nucleotide sample barcode. Two nested PCRs of about 16 and 10 cycles amplified the TCRalpha and TCRbeta cDNA, and bead purification followed each PCR. Before amplification, the cDNA was treated with uracil DNA-glycosylase and purified using the QIAquick PCR purification kit. The second PCR added Illumina TruSeq-compatible adapters along with sample-specific barcodes. TapeStation and Qubit were used to check library quality and concentration, and around 4.7 ng of each library was pooled. Sequencing of the pooled libraries was done on an Illumina HiSeq2500 single-index Rapid Run using custom sequencing primers and 2 x 100 bp reads. In the original analysis: PCR and sequencing errors were corrected by UMI-based consensus assembly using MiGEC version 1.2.6. MiXCR version 2.1.1 was used to carry out V(D)J alignment, clonotype assembly and CDR3 extraction. Gene usage, clonotype sharing and MAIT/NKT TCR abundance were normalised by analysing the top 1000, 10 000 and 20 000 clonotypes per sample. Diversity was computed as the inverse Simpson index with the vegan R package after downsampling to 27 000 UMIs. Paired Mann-Whitney U tests were applied to discordant twin pairs, with Benjamini-Hochberg correction for multiple testing. TCRdb reprocessed the reads into one record per CDR3 protein sequence, lacking DNA. The V and J calls here are based on TCRdb, not the publication. The sample table includes 200,000 to 250,000 distinct CDR3 sequences. 7.7% of the sample belongs to the ten largest clones.

Specimen: blood. The rearrangement joined TRBV6-1 to TRBJ1-1; TCRdb names TRBD1, which stays unverified in the absence of DNA. This receptor was obtained from a human donor with ulcerative colitis or Crohn's disease, or a healthy co-twin of an affected twin (not recorded which). The CDR3 reads CASRRDRSTEAFF.